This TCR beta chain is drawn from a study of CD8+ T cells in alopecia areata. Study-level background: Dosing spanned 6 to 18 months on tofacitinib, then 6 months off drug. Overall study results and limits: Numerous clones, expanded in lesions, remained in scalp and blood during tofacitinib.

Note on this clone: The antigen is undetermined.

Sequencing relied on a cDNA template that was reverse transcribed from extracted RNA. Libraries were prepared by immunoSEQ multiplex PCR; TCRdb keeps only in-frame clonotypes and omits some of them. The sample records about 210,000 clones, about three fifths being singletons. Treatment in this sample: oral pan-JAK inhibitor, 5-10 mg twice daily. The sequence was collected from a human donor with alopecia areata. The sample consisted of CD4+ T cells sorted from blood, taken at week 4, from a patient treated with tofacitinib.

The CDR3: CASSPLSGRQTYTDTQYF. CDR3 coding DNA: TGCGCCAGCAGCCCCCTTTCGGGCCGACAAACGTACACAGATACGCAGTATTTT. The J gene is TRBJ2-3, the V gene TRBV5-1; no clear D. V gave up 4 bases and J gave up 2 bases, with 23 bases separating them. The CDR3 sequence is 18 residues long. Germline assignment: CDR1 SGHRS and CDR2 YFSETQ.